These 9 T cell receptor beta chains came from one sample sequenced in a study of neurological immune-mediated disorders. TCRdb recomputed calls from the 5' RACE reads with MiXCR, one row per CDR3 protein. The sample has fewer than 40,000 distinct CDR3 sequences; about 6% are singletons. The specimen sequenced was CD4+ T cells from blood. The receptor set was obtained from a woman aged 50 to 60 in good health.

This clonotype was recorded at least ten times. CDR3 loop: CASSLVPRNNEQFF. The DNA of the CDR3 is TGCGCCAGCAGCTTGGTCCCAAGAAACAATGAGCAGTTCTTC. The chain employs TRBV5-1 and TRBJ2-1; D unclear. The CDR3 runs to 14 residues. V was shortened by 0 bases and J by 5 bases, with 9 bases between the two germline ends. Germline CDR1 and CDR2: SGHRS and YFSETQ.

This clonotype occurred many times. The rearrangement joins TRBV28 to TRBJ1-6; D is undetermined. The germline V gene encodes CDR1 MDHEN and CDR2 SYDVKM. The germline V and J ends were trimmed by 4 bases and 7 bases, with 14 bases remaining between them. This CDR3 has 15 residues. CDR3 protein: CASSYLRGTNSPLHF. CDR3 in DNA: TGTGCCAGCAGTTATCTGCGGGGAACAAATTCACCCCTCCACTTT.

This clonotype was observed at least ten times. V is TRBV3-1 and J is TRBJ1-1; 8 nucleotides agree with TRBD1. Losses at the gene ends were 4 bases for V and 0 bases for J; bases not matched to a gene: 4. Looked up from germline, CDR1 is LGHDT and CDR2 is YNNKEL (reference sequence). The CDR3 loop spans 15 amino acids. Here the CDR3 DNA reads TGTGCCAGCAGCCTTAGGACAGGGCTGAACACTGAAGCTTTCTTT. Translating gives CASSLRTGLNTEAFF.

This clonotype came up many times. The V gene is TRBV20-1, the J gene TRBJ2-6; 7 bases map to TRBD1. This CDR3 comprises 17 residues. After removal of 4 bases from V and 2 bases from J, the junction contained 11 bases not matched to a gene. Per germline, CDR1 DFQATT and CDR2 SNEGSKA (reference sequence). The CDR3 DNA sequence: TGCAGTGCTAAACCCAGGGGGTCCCGTACTGGGGCCAACGTCCTGACTTTC. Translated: CSAKPRGSRTGANVLTF.

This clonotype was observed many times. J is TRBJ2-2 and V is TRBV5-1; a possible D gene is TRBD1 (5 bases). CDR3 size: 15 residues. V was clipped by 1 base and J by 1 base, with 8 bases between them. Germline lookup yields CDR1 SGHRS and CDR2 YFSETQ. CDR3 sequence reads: CASSLWQGNTGELFF. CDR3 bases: TGCGCCAGCAGCTTGTGGCAGGGGAACACCGGGGAGCTGTTTTTT.

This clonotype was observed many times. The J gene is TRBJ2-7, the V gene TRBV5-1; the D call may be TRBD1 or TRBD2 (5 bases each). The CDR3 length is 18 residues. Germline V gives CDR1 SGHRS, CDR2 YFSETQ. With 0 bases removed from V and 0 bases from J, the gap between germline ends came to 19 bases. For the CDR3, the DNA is TGCGCCAGCAGCTTGGCCCCGATAATGGGGGTAAGCTCCTACGAGCAGTACTTC. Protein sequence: CASSLAPIMGVSSYEQYF.

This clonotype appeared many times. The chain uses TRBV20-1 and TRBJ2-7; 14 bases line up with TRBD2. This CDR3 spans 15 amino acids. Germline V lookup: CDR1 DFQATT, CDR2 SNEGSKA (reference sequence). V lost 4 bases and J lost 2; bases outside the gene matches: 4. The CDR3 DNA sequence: TGCAGTGCTAAGGGACTAGCGGGAGCTCCCTACGAGCAGTACTTC. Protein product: CSAKGLAGAPYEQYF.

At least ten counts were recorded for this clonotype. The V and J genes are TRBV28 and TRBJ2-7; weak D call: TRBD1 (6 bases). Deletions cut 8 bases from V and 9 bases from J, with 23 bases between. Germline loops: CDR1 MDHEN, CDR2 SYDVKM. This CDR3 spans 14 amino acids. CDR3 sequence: CASRSGTPITGQYF. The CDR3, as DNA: TGTGCCAGCCGTTCAGGGACACCCATAACGGGGCAGTACTTC.

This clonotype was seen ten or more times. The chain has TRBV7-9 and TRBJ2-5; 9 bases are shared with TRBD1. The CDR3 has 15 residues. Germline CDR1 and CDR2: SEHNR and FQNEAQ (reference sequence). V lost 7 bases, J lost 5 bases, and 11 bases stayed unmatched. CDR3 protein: CASTPGQGNAETQYF. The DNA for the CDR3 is TGTGCCAGCACCCCGGGACAGGGTAATGCTGAGACCCAGTACTTC. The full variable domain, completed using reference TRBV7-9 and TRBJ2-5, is DTGVSQNPRHKITKRGQNVTFRCDPISEHNRLYWYRQTLGQGPEFLTYFQNEAQLEKSRLLSDRFSAERPKGSFSTLEIQRTEQGDSAMYLCASTPGQGNAETQYFGPGTRLLVL.